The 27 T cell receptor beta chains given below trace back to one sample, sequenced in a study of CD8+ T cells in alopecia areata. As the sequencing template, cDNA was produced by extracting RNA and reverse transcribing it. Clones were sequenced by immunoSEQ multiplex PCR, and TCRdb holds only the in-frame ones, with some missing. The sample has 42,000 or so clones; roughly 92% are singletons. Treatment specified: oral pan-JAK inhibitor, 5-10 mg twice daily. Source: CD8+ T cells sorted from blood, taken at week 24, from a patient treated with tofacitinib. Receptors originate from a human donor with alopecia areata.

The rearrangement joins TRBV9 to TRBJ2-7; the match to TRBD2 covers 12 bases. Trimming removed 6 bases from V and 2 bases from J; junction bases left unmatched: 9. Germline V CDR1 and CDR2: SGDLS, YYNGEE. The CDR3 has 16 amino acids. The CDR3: CASNSPGLAGTYEQYF. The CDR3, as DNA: TGTGCCAGCAATTCCCCGGGACTAGCGGGCACCTACGAGCAGTACTTC.

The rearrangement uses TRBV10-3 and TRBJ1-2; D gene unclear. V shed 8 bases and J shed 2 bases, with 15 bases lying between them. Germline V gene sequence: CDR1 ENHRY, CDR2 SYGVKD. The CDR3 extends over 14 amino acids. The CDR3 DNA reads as TGTGCCATCGCCGAGGGATCTGTGAACTATGGCTACACCTTC. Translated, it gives CAIAEGSVNYGYTF.

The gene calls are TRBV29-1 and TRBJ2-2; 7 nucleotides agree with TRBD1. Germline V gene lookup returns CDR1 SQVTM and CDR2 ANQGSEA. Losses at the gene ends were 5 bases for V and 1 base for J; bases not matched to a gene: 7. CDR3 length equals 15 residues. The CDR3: CSVFGQALNTGELFF. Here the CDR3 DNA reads TGCAGCGTTTTTGGACAGGCCCTGAACACCGGGGAGCTGTTTTTT.

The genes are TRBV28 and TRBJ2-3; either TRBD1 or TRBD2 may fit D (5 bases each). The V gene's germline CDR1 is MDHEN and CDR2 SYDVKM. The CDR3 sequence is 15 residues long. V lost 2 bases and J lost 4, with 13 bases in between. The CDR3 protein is CASSLGAGGADTQYF. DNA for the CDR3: TGTGCCAGCAGTTTAGGGGCAGGAGGTGCAGATACGCAGTATTTT.

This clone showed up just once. The CDR3 DNA reads as TGCAGCGTTGAAGATCTGGATACGCAGTATTTT. It encodes CSVEDLDTQYF. The rearrangement joins TRBV29-1 to TRBJ2-3; no firm D call. This CDR3 is built from 11 residues. Germline CDR1 is SQVTM and CDR2 is ANQGSEA. V was shortened by 0 bases and J by 6 bases, with 4 bases between the two germline ends.

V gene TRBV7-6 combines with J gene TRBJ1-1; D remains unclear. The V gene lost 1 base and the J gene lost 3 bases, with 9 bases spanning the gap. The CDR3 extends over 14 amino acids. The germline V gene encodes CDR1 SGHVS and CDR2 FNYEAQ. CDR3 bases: TGTGCCAGCAGCTTAGGATCTGAACACACTGAAGCTTTCTTT. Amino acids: CASSLGSEHTEAFF. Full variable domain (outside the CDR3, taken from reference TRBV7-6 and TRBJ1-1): GAGVSQSPRYKVTKRGQDVALRCDPISGHVSLYWYRQALGQGPEFLTYFNYEAQQDKSGLPNDRFSAERPEGSISTLTIQRTEQRDSAMYRCASSLGSEHTEAFFGQGTRLTVV.

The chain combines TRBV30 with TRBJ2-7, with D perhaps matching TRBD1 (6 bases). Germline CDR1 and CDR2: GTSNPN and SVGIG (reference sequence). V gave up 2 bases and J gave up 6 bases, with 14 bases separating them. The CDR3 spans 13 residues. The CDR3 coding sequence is TGTGCCTGGAGTACAGGGCTTTTAGGCGAGCAGTACTTC. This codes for CAWSTGLLGEQYF. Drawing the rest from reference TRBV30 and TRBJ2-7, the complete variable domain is SQTIHQWPATLVQPVGSPLSLECTVEGTSNPNLYWYRQAAGRGLQLLFYSVGIGQISSEVPQNLSASRPQDRQFILSSKKLLLSDSGFYLCAWSTGLLGEQYFGPGTRLTVT.

Here the CDR3 reads CASIRSWTGRDIQYF. CDR3 sequence (DNA): TGTGCCAGCATACGGTCTTGGACAGGGAGGGACATTCAGTACTTC. V gene TRBV2 combines with J gene TRBJ2-4; tentatively, D is TRBD1 (8 bases). This CDR3 spans 15 amino acids. Germline V CDR1 and CDR2: SNHLY, FYNNEI. Deletions cut 7 bases from V and 8 bases from J, with 21 bases between. The whole variable domain, filled in from reference TRBV2 and TRBJ2-4, reads EPEVTQTPSHQVTQMGQEVILRCVPISNHLYFYWYRQILGQKVEFLVSFYNNEISEKSEIFDDQFSVERPDGSNFTLKIRSTKLEDSAMYFCASIRSWTGRDIQYFGAGTRLSVL.

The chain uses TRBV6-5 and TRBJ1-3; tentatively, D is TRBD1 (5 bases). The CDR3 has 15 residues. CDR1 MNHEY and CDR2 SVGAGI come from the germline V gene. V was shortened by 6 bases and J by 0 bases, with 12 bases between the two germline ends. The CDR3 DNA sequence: TGTGCCAGCAGACAAGGGGTGTCCTCTGGAAACACCATATATTTT. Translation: CASRQGVSSGNTIYF.

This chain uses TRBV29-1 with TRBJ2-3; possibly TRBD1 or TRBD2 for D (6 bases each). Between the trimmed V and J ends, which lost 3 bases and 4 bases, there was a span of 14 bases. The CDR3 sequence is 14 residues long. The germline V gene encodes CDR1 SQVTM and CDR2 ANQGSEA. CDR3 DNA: TGCAGCGTTGATCAGGCAGGGGAGGCAGATACGCAGTATTTT. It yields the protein CSVDQAGEADTQYF.

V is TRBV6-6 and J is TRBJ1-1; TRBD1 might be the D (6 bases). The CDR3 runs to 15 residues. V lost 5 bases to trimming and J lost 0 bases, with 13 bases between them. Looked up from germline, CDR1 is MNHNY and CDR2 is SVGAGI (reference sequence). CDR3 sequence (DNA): TGTGCCAGCAGTCCCCCGGGGGCCGTGAACACTGAAGCTTTCTTT. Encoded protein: CASSPPGAVNTEAFF.

For the CDR3, the DNA is TGCACCAGCAGGCAAGAAGGGGGGCAGCTCTACAATGAGCAGTTCTTC. Encoded protein: CTSRQEGGQLYNEQFF. The chain has TRBV1 and TRBJ2-1. TRBV1 is termed a pseudogene. The CDR3 spans 16 residues.

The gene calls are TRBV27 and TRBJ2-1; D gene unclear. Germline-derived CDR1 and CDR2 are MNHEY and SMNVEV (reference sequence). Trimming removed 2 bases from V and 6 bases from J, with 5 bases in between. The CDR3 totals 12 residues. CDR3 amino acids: CASSLGANEQFF. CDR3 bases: TGTGCCAGCAGTTTAGGCGCCAATGAGCAGTTCTTC.

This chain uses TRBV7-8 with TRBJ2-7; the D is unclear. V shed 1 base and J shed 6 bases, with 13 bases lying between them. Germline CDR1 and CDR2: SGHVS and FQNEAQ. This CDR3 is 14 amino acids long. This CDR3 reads CASSLEAFMSEQYF. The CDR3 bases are TGTGCCAGCAGCTTAGAAGCATTTATGTCCGAGCAGTACTTC.

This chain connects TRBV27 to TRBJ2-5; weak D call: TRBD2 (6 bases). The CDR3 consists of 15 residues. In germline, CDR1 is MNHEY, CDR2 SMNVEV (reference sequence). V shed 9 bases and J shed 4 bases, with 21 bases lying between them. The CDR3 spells CASSRLGGSPETQYF. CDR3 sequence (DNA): TGTGCCAGTTCACGGTTGGGGGGTTCCCCAGAGACCCAGTACTTC.

The CDR3 region has the DNA TGCAGCGTTGAAGGGACAGGGAACACTGAAGCTTTCTTT. It translates to CSVEGTGNTEAFF. J is TRBJ1-1 and V is TRBV29-1, with 7 positions matching TRBD1. The length of the CDR3 is 13 residues. With 1 base clipped from V and 1 base from J, the junction kept 0 bases outside the gene matches. Per germline, CDR1 SQVTM and CDR2 ANQGSEA.

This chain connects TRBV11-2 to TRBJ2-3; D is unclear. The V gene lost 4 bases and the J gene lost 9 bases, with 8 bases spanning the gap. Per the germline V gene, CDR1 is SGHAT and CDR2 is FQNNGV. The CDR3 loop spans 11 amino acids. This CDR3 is CASSSPSTQYF. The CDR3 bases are TGTGCCAGCAGCTCCCCGAGCACGCAGTATTTT.

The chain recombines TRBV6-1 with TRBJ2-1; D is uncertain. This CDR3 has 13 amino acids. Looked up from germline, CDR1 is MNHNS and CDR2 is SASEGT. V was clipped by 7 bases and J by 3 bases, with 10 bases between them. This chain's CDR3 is CASIAPVYNEQFF. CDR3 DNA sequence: TGTGCCAGCATTGCGCCAGTCTACAATGAGCAGTTCTTC.

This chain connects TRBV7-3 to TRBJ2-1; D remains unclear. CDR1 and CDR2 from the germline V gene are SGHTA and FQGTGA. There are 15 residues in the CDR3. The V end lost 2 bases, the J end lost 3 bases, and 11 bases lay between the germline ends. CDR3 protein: CASSLGVYYYNEQFF. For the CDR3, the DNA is TGTGCCAGCAGCTTAGGGGTCTACTACTACAATGAGCAGTTCTTC. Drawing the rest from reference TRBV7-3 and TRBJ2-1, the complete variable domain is GAGVSQTPSNKVTEKGKYVELRCDPISGHTALYWYRQSLGQGPEFLIYFQGTGAADDSGLPNDRFFAVRPEGSVSTLKIQRTERGDSAVYLCASSLGVYYYNEQFFGPGTRLTVL.

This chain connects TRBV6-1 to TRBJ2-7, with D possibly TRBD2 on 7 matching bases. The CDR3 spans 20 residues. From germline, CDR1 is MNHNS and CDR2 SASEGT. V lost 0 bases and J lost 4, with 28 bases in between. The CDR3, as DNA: TGTGCCAGCAGTGAAGCTGGGGGGGCCGTTTTGTCACCATTTTTTTACGAGCAGTACTTC. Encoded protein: CASSEAGGAVLSPFFYEQYF.

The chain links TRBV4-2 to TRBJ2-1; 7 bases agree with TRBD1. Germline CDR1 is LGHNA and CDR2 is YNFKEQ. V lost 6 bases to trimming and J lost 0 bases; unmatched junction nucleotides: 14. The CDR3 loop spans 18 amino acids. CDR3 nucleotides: TGTGCCAGCAGTCTAACTAAAGGGGGCTCTCCCTCCTACAATGAGCAGTTCTTC. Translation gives CASSLTKGGSPSYNEQFF.

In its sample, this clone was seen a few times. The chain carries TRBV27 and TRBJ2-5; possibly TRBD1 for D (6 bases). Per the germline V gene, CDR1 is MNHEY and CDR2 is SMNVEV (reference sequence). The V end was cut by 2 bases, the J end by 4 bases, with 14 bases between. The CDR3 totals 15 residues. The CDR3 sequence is CASSLTQGTGETQYF. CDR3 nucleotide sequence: TGTGCCAGCAGTTTAACGCAGGGGACGGGAGAGACCCAGTACTTC.

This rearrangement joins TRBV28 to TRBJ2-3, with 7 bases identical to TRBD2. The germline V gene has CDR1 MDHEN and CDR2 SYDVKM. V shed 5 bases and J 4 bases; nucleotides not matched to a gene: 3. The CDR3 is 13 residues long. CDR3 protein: CASSSGTADTQYF. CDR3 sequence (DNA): TGTGCCAGCAGTAGCGGGACCGCAGATACGCAGTATTTT. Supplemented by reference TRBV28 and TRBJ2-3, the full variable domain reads DVKVTQSSRYLVKRTGEKVFLECVQDMDHENMFWYRQDPGLGLRLIYFSYDVKMKEKGDIPEGYSVSREKKERFSLILESASTNQTSMYLCASSSGTADTQYFGPGTRLTVL.

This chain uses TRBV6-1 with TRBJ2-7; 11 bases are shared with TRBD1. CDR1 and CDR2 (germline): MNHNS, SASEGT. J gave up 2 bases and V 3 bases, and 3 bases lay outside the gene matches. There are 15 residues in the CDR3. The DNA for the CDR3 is TGTGCCAGCAGTGACCCGGGACAGGGGGCCTACGAGCAGTACTTC. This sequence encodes CASSDPGQGAYEQYF.

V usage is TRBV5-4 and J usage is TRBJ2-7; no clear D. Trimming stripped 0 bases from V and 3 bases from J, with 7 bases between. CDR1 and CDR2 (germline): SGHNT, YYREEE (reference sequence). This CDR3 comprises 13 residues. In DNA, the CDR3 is TGTGCCAGCAGCTTGGAGGCAGGCTACGAGCAGTACTTC. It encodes CASSLEAGYEQYF.

CDR3 nucleotides: TGTGCCAGCAGCGATAGCGGGGGGGCTGGGAATGAGCAGTTCTTC. As protein: CASSDSGGAGNEQFF. The chain recombines TRBV9 with TRBJ2-1, with 11 nucleotides matching TRBD2. Germline lookup yields CDR1 SGDLS and CDR2 YYNGEE. The CDR3 contains 15 residues. The V and J ends lost 3 bases and 7 bases, in that order; junction bases with no gene match: 6.

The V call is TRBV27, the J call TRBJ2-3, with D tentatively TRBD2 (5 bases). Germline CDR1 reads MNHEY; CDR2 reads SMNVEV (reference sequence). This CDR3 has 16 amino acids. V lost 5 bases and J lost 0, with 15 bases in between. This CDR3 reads CASSSQPGSSTDTQYF. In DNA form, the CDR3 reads TGTGCCAGCAGTAGTCAACCGGGATCCAGCACAGATACGCAGTATTTT.